The 13 T cell receptor beta chains reported below all come from one sample, sequenced in a study of cytomegalovirus exposure and HLA in healthy donors. The PCR used 60 Vbeta and 13 Jbeta primers. The assay was immunoSEQ multiplex PCR, and TCRdb's table has in-frame clones only and misses some. The table shows 98,000 or so clones, with approximately 77% occurring only once. The sample consisted of PBMCs. The receptors come from a female donor in good health and CMV-seronegative.

The chain is built from TRBV18 and TRBJ1-1; tentatively, D is TRBD1 (5 bases). The CDR3 length is 13 residues. The germline V gene encodes CDR1 KGHSH and CDR2 LQKENI. Trimming took off 0 bases at V and 6 bases at J, with 8 bases between the two ends. As DNA, the CDR3 is TGTGCCAGCTCACCACCCGCGGGACCTGAAGCTTTCTTT. It encodes CASSPPAGPEAFF.

This clone was picked up one time. The J gene is TRBJ2-7, the V gene TRBV5-4; TRBD1 agrees at 9 bases. CDR3 length: 15 residues. CDR1 is SGHNT, CDR2 YYREEE, per germline (reference sequence). Unmatched junction bases numbered 4, after V lost 3 bases and J lost 0 bases. CDR3 in DNA: TGTGCCAGCAGCTCACCGGACAGGGGCTCCTACGAGCAGTACTTC. Protein: CASSSPDRGSYEQYF.

The rearrangement links TRBV6-6 to TRBJ2-7; D gene unclear. Germline V gives CDR1 MNHNY, CDR2 SVGAGI (reference sequence). V shed 4 bases and J shed 0 bases, with 13 bases lying between them. The CDR3 totals 15 residues. CDR3 protein: CASSSLVPPSYEQYF. In DNA form, the CDR3 reads TGTGCCAGCAGTTCCCTAGTGCCCCCCTCCTACGAGCAGTACTTC.

This sequence joins TRBV7-6 and TRBJ2-7; 8 positions match TRBD1. Germline trimming cut 2 bases from V and 4 bases from J; bases unmatched to any gene: 10. Germline V CDR1 and CDR2: SGHVS, FNYEAQ. CDR3 length: 16 residues. CDR3 region: CASSLSRSGGGYEQYF. CDR3 nucleotides: TGTGCCAGCAGCTTAAGTCGATCAGGGGGCGGGTACGAGCAGTACTTC.

The CDR3 reads CASSLLDRGGDTEAFF. CDR3 in DNA: TGTGCCAGCAGTTTACTGGACAGGGGAGGGGACACTGAAGCTTTCTTT. J is TRBJ1-1 and V is TRBV28; 9 positions agree with TRBD1. Losses at the gene ends were 2 bases for V and 3 bases for J; bases not matched to a gene: 7. The CDR3 length is 16 residues. Germline values: CDR1 MDHEN, CDR2 SYDVKM.

The V and J genes are TRBV7-2 and TRBJ2-2; the match to TRBD1 covers 8 bases. There are 15 residues in the CDR3. Unmatched junction bases numbered 5, after V lost 5 bases and J lost 3 bases. Germline V gene data show CDR1 as SGHTA and CDR2 as FQGNSA. CDR3: CASSRRTGYTGELFF. DNA for the CDR3: TGTGCCAGCAGCCGAAGGACAGGGTACACCGGGGAGCTGTTTTTT. The entire variable domain, with the rest obtained from reference TRBV7-2 and TRBJ2-2, is as follows: GAGVSQSPSNKVTEKGKDVELRCDPISGHTALYWYRQSLGQGLEFLIYFQGNSAPDKSGLPSDRFSAERTGGSVSTLTIQRTQQEDSAVYLCASSRRTGYTGELFFGEGSRLTVL.

This chain links TRBV7-9 with TRBJ2-1; possibly TRBD2 for D (6 bases). This CDR3 is built from 16 residues. Germline V lookup: CDR1 SEHNR, CDR2 FQNEAQ (reference sequence). The V end lost 6 bases, the J end lost 0 bases, and 15 bases lay between the germline ends. The CDR3 loop reads CASRDGGDHSYNEQFF. Here the CDR3 DNA reads TGTGCCAGCAGGGATGGAGGGGACCACTCCTACAATGAGCAGTTCTTC.

The V gene is TRBV28, the J gene TRBJ1-2; TRBD1 is a possible D gene (5 bases). V was shortened by 2 bases and J by 7 bases, with 17 bases between the two germline ends. The CDR3 length is 15 residues. CDR1 is MDHEN and CDR2 is SYDVKM in the germline V gene. The CDR3 nucleotides read TGTGCCAGCAGTTTAGGGGGGGGAAGAGTTTTTGGCTACACCTTC. Translating gives CASSLGGGRVFGYTF.

The gene calls are TRBV7-9 and TRBJ2-1; D gene uncertain. Trimming removed 1 base at V and 10 bases at J, with 11 bases between. Germline CDR1 SEHNR, CDR2 FQNEAQ (reference sequence). The CDR3 runs 13 residues. The CDR3 nucleotides are TGTGCCAGCAGCTTAGTGGTGGCCGCCGAGCAGTTCTTC. This sequence encodes CASSLVVAAEQFF.

The rearrangement uses TRBV5-4 and TRBJ1-2; D remains ambiguous. Germline assignment: CDR1 SGHNT and CDR2 YYREEE (reference sequence). Trimming stripped 4 bases from V and 1 base from J, with 17 bases between. CDR3 length: 16 amino acids. The CDR3 sequence is CASSPPSYQLNYGYTF. As DNA, the CDR3 is TGTGCCAGCAGCCCGCCTTCATACCAACTTAACTATGGCTACACCTTC.

The CDR3 DNA reads as TGTGCCAGCAGCTTGGGGGTGAGGGATGAAAAACTGTTTTTT. Its protein is CASSLGVRDEKLFF. The chain recombines TRBV5-6 with TRBJ1-4; D unresolved. CDR3 length equals 14 residues. Germline V lookup: CDR1 SGHDT, CDR2 YYEEEE. The V end lost 0 bases, the J end lost 6 bases, and 9 bases lay between the germline ends.

The chain couples TRBV5-1 to TRBJ1-1, with unresolved D. The CDR3 is 14 residues long. The V end lost 1 base, the J end lost 0 bases, and 7 bases lay between the germline ends. The germline V gene has CDR1 SGHRS and CDR2 YFSETQ. This chain's CDR3 is CASSLYIMNTEAFF. CDR3 bases: TGCGCCAGCAGCTTGTACATCATGAACACTGAAGCTTTCTTT.

This clone was observed once. The chain carries TRBV7-2 and TRBJ2-3; D is ambiguous. Trimming took off 0 bases at V and 0 bases at J, with 4 bases between the two ends. CDR3 size: 14 residues. Per the germline V gene, CDR1 is SGHTA and CDR2 is FQGNSA. This chain's CDR3 is CASSLAQSTDTQYF. The DNA of the CDR3 is TGTGCCAGCAGCTTAGCACAGAGCACAGATACGCAGTATTTT. Drawing the rest from reference TRBV7-2 and TRBJ2-3, the complete variable domain is GAGVSQSPSNKVTEKGKDVELRCDPISGHTALYWYRQSLGQGLEFLIYFQGNSAPDKSGLPSDRFSAERTGGSVSTLTIQRTQQEDSAVYLCASSLAQSTDTQYFGPGTRLTVL.